This T cell receptor (beta chain) was observed in a study of human T cells and chemical hapten exposure (dated by TCRdb to 2020 to 2022). About the study as a whole: For sensitization, 2% DPC in acetone was applied to a roughly 2 cm by roughly 2 cm area of upper inner arm skin. Throughout the approximately 24-week study period, patients were also given weekly therapeutic DPC doses on the scalp. Patch testing on the upper back used Finn chambers containing 0.01% DPC, with scoring done after 6 days according to International Contact Dermatitis Research Group standards. The patient cohort, mostly female, included alopecia areata with under or over 50% scalp involvement, alopecia totalis and alopecia universalis. Libraries were pooled for sequencing, and variation in per-sample TCR yields was attributed mainly to small differences in library volumes within the pool. This study followed changes in the peripheral blood TCR repertoire in vivo during primary and secondary sensitization of alopecia patients to the hapten diphenylcyclopropenone (DPC). Blood samples were taken from patients before sensitization (week 0) and then at 2, 6 and about 24 weeks after DPC sensitization. Blood for TCR sequencing was provided by twenty-nine alopecia patients at one to four time points (pre-sensitization, 2, 6 and 24 weeks).

Interpreted using the paper, the time point label stands for: patch test 2, 6 weeks after DPC sensitization. The treatment or condition label for this specimen denotes: therapeutic diphenylcyclopropenone sensitization with weekly scalp DPC. At every patch-test visit, the blood draw took place before the patch test was put on. To be eligible, patients had to be aged 18 to 70, diagnosed with alopecia and judged suitable for DPC therapy, while pregnant patients were excluded. Total RNA was isolated from unfractionated whole blood collected in Tempus Blood RNA tubes. Results the study describes overall, beyond this receptor: The number of PT1 expanded TCRs positively correlated with patch test score, significant at thresholds 8, 16 and 32 but not 4. Significantly more large CDR3 similarity clusters were formed by expanded TCRs than by pre-sensitization or healthy control sets, consistent with antigen-driven responses. DPC sensitization did not change how many TCRs were above 1 in 1000 frequency, and no evidence was found of alterations in global repertoire structure. Repeated subsampling changed both the strength of the expansion versus patch-test correlation and the threshold at which that correlation became significant. Alopecia, a presumed autoimmune disease, was present in all patients, so the immune response of the patients might differ from that of healthy individuals.

To prepare the library, RACE was applied. TCRdb shows the sequencer as NextSeq 500. Library preparation attached unique molecular identifiers to individual cDNA molecules for quantitative, reproducible TCR counting. From each blood RNA sample, both TCR alpha and TCR beta chains were sequenced. In the paper's pipeline: The median number of TCRs per sample was around 96,000, ranging from roughly 20,000 to 690,600. V, J and CDR3 annotation of the TCR reads was carried out using the Decombinator software suite. For PS versus PT1 abundance plots, all samples were subsampled to the same number of TCRs (28,000). Expanded TCRs were defined as absent before sensitization and observed at least eight times at the 2-week time point. TCRdb ran its own pipeline on the public reads, namely fastp trimming at Q25 and MiXCR clone calling, and kept in-frame beta chains. Rows are combined by CDR3 protein, so each entry shows the most common genes and DNA. TCRdb's processing, not the authors', yielded these V and J calls. The sample has a few hundred thousand distinct CDR3 sequences on record, 6% to 7% of them singletons. Together, the top ten hold about 6% of the sample.

This clonotype turned up a few times. Its cognate antigen has yet to be identified. It has no much larger one-base neighbor in the sample; base qualities were not kept. This receptor was taken from a woman younger than 30 with alopecia areata. Some clones in this sample may be carry-over from other donors' samples. The sample was whole blood, taken in connection with sensitization to the hapten diphenylcyclopropenone (DPC).

At the DNA level, the sequence is TGTGCCAGCAGTGAGAGAGCGGGGGCTGGGACCCAGTACTTC. Its coded protein is CASSERAGAGTQYF. The sequence links TRBV6-1 to TRBJ2-5, with 8 bases aligning to TRBD2. For CDR1 and CDR2, the germline V gene lists MNHNS and SASEGT. Trimming takes 3 bases off V and 7 bases off J; junction bases not matched to a gene: 7. Counted from cysteine to phenylalanine, this CDR3 has 14 amino acids. The sequence is cut down to CDR3 DNA, 42 bases in frame from base 1.